This is a list of T cell receptor beta chains from one sample in a study of T-cell reconstitution after alpha-beta-depleted transplantation in children. TCRdb re-analysed the PCR reads in MiXCR, keeping a single row per CDR3 protein. The sample includes roughly 300,000 distinct CDR3 sequences, 9.9% of them seen just once. This specimen was PBMCs from the stem cell graft donor, taken from the stem cell graft. The receptors were gathered from a human donor who donated a stem cell graft to a child with SCID. Both conserved end residues are part of each CDR3. The order of the fields is D gene, V gene, clone size, J gene, CDR3 DNA, CDR3 protein. The D gene is left open where the match is weak. Clone size is not always given. Where it is, it says once, few, many or a class for expanded clones.

.	TRBV10-2	many	TRBJ1-1	TGCGCCAGCAAAGGCGAGGCCATGAACACTGAAGCTTTCTTT	CASKGEAMNTEAFF
.	TRBV20-1	few	TRBJ1-2	TGCAGTGCTAGGCCTGGACAGCTCCTTTATGGCTACACCTTC	CSARPGQLLYGYTF
TRBD1	TRBV24-1	few	TRBJ2-3	TGTGCCACCAGTGCTCTCCCGGGACAGGGACCAGATACGCAGTATTTT	CATSALPGQGPDTQYF
TRBD1	TRBV2	.	TRBJ2-1	TGTGCCAGCCGAACAGGGGGAACTAGCAATGAGCAGTTCTTC	CASRTGGTSNEQFF
.	TRBV29-1	.	TRBJ2-5	TGCAGCGTTGTCAGTGCCGGGGAGACCCAGTACTTC	CSVVSAGETQYF
.	TRBV7-9	.	TRBJ1-2	TGTGCCAGCAGCTCCAGACAGAATGGCTACACCTTC	CASSSRQNGYTF
.	TRBV9	.	TRBJ2-5	TGTGCCAGCAGCGTCAATCCGGGAGTTGGAGAGACCCAGTACTTC	CASSVNPGVGETQYF
.	TRBV11-2	.	TRBJ2-3	TGTGCCAGCAGCTTCTCTCCATTCGGCACAGATACGCAGTATTTT	CASSFSPFGTDTQYF
.	TRBV4-1	few	TRBJ2-2	TGCGCCAGCAGCCCCTCGACAGGGAACACCGGGGAGCTGTTTTTT	CASSPSTGNTGELFF
.	TRBV9	.	TRBJ1-1	TGTGCCAGCAGCGTAGGGAGGGAGACTGAAGCTTTCTTT	CASSVGRETEAFF
TRBD1	TRBV9	.	TRBJ2-1	TGTGCCAGCAGCCTAAACCGGGACAGGATGGACTACAATGAGCAGTTCTTC	CASSLNRDRMDYNEQFF
.	TRBV20-1	few	TRBJ1-2	TGCAGTGCTACACCCTGGACACCGGACTATGGCTACACCTTC	CSATPWTPDYGYTF